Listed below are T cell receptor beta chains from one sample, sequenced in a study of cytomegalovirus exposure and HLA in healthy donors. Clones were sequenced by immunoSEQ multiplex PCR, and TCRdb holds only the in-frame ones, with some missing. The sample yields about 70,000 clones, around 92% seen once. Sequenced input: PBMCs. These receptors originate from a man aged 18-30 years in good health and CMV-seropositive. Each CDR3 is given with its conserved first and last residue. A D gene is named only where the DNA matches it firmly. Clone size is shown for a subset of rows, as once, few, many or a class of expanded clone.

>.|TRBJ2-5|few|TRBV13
CASSPRQGRGETQYF
TGTGCCAGCAGCCCGCGACAGGGTCGGGGGGAGACCCAGTACTTC
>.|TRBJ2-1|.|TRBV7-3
CASSLLAVVAVHNEQFF
TGTGCCAGCAGCTTATTGGCGGTGGTAGCGGTCCACAATGAGCAGTTCTTC
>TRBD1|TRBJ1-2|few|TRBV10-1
CASSVQGQPTIYGYTF
TGCGCCAGCAGTGTCCAGGGACAGCCAACCATCTATGGCTACACCTTC
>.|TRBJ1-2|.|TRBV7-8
CASSLNREGYTF
TGTGCCAGCAGCCTCAACAGGGAGGGCTACACCTTC
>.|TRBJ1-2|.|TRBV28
CASRMGLSANYGYTF
TGTGCCAGCAGGATGGGACTCTCAGCTAACTATGGCTACACCTTC
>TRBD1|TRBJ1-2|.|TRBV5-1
CASSLGDRGHGYTF
TGCGCCAGCAGCTTGGGGGACAGGGGGCATGGCTACACCTTC
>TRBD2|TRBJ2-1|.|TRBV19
CASSIQAGGLNEQFF
TGTGCCAGTAGTATACAGGCGGGAGGGTTAAATGAGCAGTTCTTC
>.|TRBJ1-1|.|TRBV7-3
CASSQLTGPLNTEAFF
TGTGCCAGCAGCCAATTGACAGGTCCACTCAACACTGAAGCTTTCTTT
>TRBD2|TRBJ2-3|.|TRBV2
CASSTGTSGTDTQYF
TGTGCCAGCAGCACCGGGACTAGCGGCACAGATACGCAGTATTTT
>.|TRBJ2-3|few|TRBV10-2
CASSEGRDTQYF
TGCGCCAGCAGTGAGGGGAGGGATACGCAGTATTTT
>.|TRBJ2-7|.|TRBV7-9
CASSLTGQVEVREQYF
TGTGCCAGCAGCTTAACCGGACAAGTAGAGGTCCGGGAGCAGTACTTC
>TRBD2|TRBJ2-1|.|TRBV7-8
CASSYEREGRKFF
TGTGCCAGCAGCTACGAGCGGGAGGGCCGCAAGTTCTTC
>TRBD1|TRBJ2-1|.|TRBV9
CASCRDSYNEQFF
TGTGCCAGTTGCCGGGACAGCTACAATGAGCAGTTCTTC
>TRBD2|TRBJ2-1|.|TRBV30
CAWKSGSYNEQFF
TGTGCCTGGAAAAGCGGGAGCTACAATGAGCAGTTCTTC
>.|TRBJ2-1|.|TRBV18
CASSPIGLAGYNEQFF
TGTGCCAGCTCACCTATCGGGCTCGCGGGATACAATGAGCAGTTCTTC
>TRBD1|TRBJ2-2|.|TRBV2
CASLDRGDTGELFF
TGTGCCAGCTTGGACAGGGGGGACACCGGGGAGCTGTTTTTT
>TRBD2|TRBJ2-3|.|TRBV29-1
CSAEVLAGVADTQYF
TGCAGCGCCGAAGTTTTAGCGGGAGTGGCAGATACGCAGTATTTT
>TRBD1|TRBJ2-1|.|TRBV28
CASSFNRGRNNEQFF
TGTGCCAGCAGTTTTAACAGGGGCCGGAACAATGAGCAGTTCTTC
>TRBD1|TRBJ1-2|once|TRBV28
CASSFQGARGYTF
TGTGCCAGCAGTTTTCAGGGGGCGCGGGGCTACACCTTC
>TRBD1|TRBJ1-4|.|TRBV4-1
CASSPWGQGTEKLFF
TGCGCCAGCAGCCCCTGGGGACAGGGGACTGAAAAACTGTTTTTT
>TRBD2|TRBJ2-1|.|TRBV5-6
CASSDGGGGLAGGNNEQFF
TGTGCCAGCAGCGATGGAGGGGGCGGACTAGCGGGAGGGAACAATGAGCAGTTCTTC
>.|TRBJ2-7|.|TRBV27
CASKTRRGPSYEQYF
TGTGCCAGCAAGACGCGGCGGGGCCCCTCCTACGAGCAGTACTTC
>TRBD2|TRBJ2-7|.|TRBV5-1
CASMAGAEQYF
TGCGCCAGCATGGCGGGAGCCGAGCAGTACTTC
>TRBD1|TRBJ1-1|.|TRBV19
CASSRDRGQNTEAFF
TGTGCCAGTAGTAGAGACAGGGGACAGAACACTGAAGCTTTCTTT
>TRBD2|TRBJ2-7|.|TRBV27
CASSFSSGPYEQYF
TGTGCCAGCAGTTTTTCTAGCGGCCCCTACGAGCAGTACTTC
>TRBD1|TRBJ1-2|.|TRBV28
CASSLGTEYGYTF
TGTGCCAGCAGTTTGGGGACAGAGTATGGCTACACCTTC
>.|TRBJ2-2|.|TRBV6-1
CASIAFYTGELFF
TGTGCCAGCATAGCCTTCTACACCGGGGAGCTGTTTTTT
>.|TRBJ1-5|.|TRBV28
CASKTSGLLNQPQHF
TGTGCCAGCAAGACTTCAGGGCTGCTCAATCAGCCCCAGCATTTT
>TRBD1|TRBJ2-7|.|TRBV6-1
CASSEGQQVTYEQYF
TGTGCCAGCAGTGAGGGACAGCAGGTTACCTACGAGCAGTACTTC
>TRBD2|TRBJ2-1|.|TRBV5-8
CASSFRTSGRGELF
TGTGCCAGCAGCTTCCGGACTAGCGGGAGAGGCGAGCTCTTC
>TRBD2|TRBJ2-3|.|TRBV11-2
CASSFRPGGPSADTQYF
TGTGCCAGCAGCTTCCGACCGGGAGGGCCGTCAGCAGATACGCAGTATTTT
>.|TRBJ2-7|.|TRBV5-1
CASSPLSGGTTYEQYF
TGCGCCAGCAGCCCATTGTCGGGCGGGACGACCTACGAGCAGTACTTC
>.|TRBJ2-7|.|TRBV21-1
CASRQCNPYEQYF
TGTGCCAGCAGACAATGCAACCCCTACGAGCAGTACTTC
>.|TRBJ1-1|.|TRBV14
CASSHLAGWAFF
TGTGCCAGCAGCCACTTAGCGGGTTGGGCTTTCTTT
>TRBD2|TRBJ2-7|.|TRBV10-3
CAISVGAGRAYEQYF
TGTGCCATCAGTGTAGGGGCAGGGAGGGCCTACGAGCAGTACTTC
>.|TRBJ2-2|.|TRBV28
CASRSGVGELFF
TGTGCCAGCAGGTCAGGGGTGGGGGAGCTGTTTTTT
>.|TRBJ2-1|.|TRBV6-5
CATQTGYNEQFF
TGTGCCACCCAAACAGGTTACAATGAGCAGTTCTTC
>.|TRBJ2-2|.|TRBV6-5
CASSYLTGNTGELFF
TGTGCCAGCAGTTACCTGACAGGGAACACCGGGGAGCTGTTTTTT
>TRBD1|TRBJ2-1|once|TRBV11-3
CASSAWTGSFSYNEQFF
TGTGCCAGCAGCGCCTGGACAGGGAGTTTTTCCTACAATGAGCAGTTCTTC
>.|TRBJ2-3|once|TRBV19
CASHSQRTSSTDTQYF
TGTGCCAGTCACAGCCAGCGGACCTCTAGCACAGATACGCAGTATTTT
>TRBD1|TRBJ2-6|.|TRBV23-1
CASTDRGFAGANVLTF
TGCGCCAGCACGGACAGGGGATTCGCTGGGGCCAACGTCCTGACTTTC
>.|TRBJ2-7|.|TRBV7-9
CASSPTVYSYEQYF
TGTGCCAGCAGCCCCACTGTGTACTCCTACGAGCAGTACTTC
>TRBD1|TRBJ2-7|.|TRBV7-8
CASSLSEGAPSYEQYF
TGTGCCAGCAGCTTATCTGAGGGGGCCCCGTCCTACGAGCAGTACTTC
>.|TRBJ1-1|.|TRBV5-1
CASRMDSAYTEAFF
TGCGCCAGCAGGATGGACAGCGCATACACTGAAGCTTTCTTT
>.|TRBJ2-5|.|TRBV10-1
CASKEHRVRFGETQYF
TGCGCCAGCAAAGAACACAGGGTCAGGTTCGGAGAGACCCAGTACTTC
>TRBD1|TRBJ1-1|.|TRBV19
CASSLQGAGNTEAFF
TGTGCCAGTAGTCTCCAGGGGGCGGGCAACACTGAAGCTTTCTTT
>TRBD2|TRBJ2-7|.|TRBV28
CASSWGSGRPIGVEQYF
TGTGCCAGCAGTTGGGGTAGCGGGAGGCCAATCGGGGTTGAGCAGTACTTC
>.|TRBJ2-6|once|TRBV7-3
CASSTVSSGANVLTF
TGTGCCAGCAGTACAGTAAGCTCTGGGGCCAACGTCCTGACTTTC
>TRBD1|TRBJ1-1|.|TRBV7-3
CASRKGGSNTEAFF
TGTGCCAGCAGAAAAGGGGGCAGCAACACTGAAGCTTTCTTT
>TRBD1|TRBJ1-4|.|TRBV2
CASSEGGQGGEKLFF
TGTGCCAGCAGTGAAGGTGGACAGGGCGGCGAAAAACTGTTTTTT
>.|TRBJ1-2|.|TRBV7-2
CASSLAGESLYGYTF
TGTGCCAGCAGCTTAGCTGGAGAGTCTTTATATGGCTACACCTTC